These 29 T cell receptor beta chains were all obtained from the same sample, sequenced in a study of T-cell memory formation after mild COVID-19. TCRdb reprocessed the 5' RACE reads via MiXCR and lists one record per CDR3 protein. The sample has just under 550,000 distinct CDR3 sequences; roughly 20% are singletons. The sequenced sample consisted of PBMCs or a T cell subset sorted from them (not recorded which). The receptor set was obtained from an adult woman who had mild COVID-19 (a few samples of this study predate the infection). Cell type and time point are not known.

The V and J genes are TRBV7-9 and TRBJ2-3, with 9 nucleotides matching TRBD2. V gave up 4 bases and J gave up 4 bases; unmatched junction bases: 6. Germline assignment: CDR1 SEHNR and CDR2 FQNEAQ (reference sequence). CDR3 size: 15 residues. The CDR3 region is CASSSIAGVPDTQYF. As DNA, the CDR3 is TGTGCCAGCAGCTCCATAGCGGGAGTACCAGATACGCAGTATTTT.

CDR3 region: CASSYSPGLAGELSEQFF. The CDR3 nucleotides read TGTGCCAGCAGTTACTCTCCGGGACTAGCGGGGGAGCTAAGTGAGCAGTTCTTC. This sequence joins TRBV6-5 and TRBJ2-1; 14 nucleotides align to TRBD2. Trimming cost V 0 bases and J 9 bases; bases outside gene matches: 10. The germline V gene has CDR1 MNHEY and CDR2 SVGAGI. CDR3 length equals 18 residues.

This clonotype was counted a few times. The chain uses TRBV5-1 and TRBJ2-3; tentatively, D is TRBD1 (5 bases). Germline V CDR1 and CDR2: SGHRS, YFSETQ. Trimming removed 2 bases from V and 2 bases from J, with 12 bases in between. The CDR3 has 15 residues. The DNA for the CDR3 is TGCGCCAGCAGCTTCCGTGGACACGACACAGATACGCAGTATTTT. Protein sequence: CASSFRGHDTDTQYF.

The chain combines TRBV29-1 with TRBJ1-2, with 10 positions matching TRBD1. Germline values: CDR1 SQVTM, CDR2 ANQGSEA. J lost 4 bases, V lost 1 base, and 0 bases had no gene match. CDR3 length: 13 residues. CDR3 in DNA: TGCAGCGTTGAAGGGACAGGGGGCTATGGCTACACCTTC. This sequence encodes CSVEGTGGYGYTF.

This clonotype has only a few counts. The chain recombines TRBV6-5 with TRBJ2-5, with D perhaps TRBD1 or TRBD2 (5 bases each). V was pared by 0 bases and J by 9 bases, with 8 bases between. From germline, CDR1 is MNHEY and CDR2 SVGAGI. The CDR3 loop spans 12 amino acids. The CDR3 coding sequence is TGTGCCAGCAGTTACTCTGGGGGTCCCCAGTACTTC. Translated: CASSYSGGPQYF.

This clonotype has just a few counts. The chain's CDR3 is CASSRSLQGAGETQYF. The CDR3 DNA sequence: TGTGCCAGCAGCCGTTCATTACAGGGGGCGGGGGAGACCCAGTACTTC. J is TRBJ2-5 and V is TRBV5-5; TRBD1 matches 9 bases. The V gene end was trimmed by 4 bases and the J gene end by 5 bases; junction bases not matched to a gene: 12. The CDR3 has 16 residues. Germline V lookup: CDR1 SGHKS, CDR2 YYEKEE (reference sequence). Full variable domain (missing parts from reference TRBV5-5 and TRBJ2-5): DAGVTQSPTHLIKTRGQQVTLRCSPISGHKSVSWYQQVLGQGPQFIFQYYEKEERGRGNFPDRFSARQFPNYSSELNVNALLLGDSALYLCASSRSLQGAGETQYFGPGTRLLVL.

This clonotype was picked up a small number of times. V and J are TRBV29-1 and TRBJ2-1, with D perhaps TRBD2 (6 bases). Trimming stripped 1 base from V and 1 base from J, with 11 bases between. Germline-derived CDR1 and CDR2 are SQVTM and ANQGSEA. CDR3 length: 15 residues. The CDR3 nucleotides are TGCAGCGTTGAAGTGGACTACACTTCCTACAATGAGCAGTTCTTC. It yields the protein CSVEVDYTSYNEQFF.

This clonotype was counted between two and nine times. The chain links TRBV6-6 to TRBJ2-7; 10 nucleotides agree with TRBD1. Trimming at V came to 5 bases and at J to 8 bases, leaving 12 bases not matched to a gene. CDR3 length equals 15 residues. Germline lookup yields CDR1 MNHNY and CDR2 SVGAGI (reference sequence). CDR3 loop: CASSQPGQGIIKQYF. The DNA of the CDR3 is TGTGCCAGCAGTCAACCGGGACAGGGGATTATCAAGCAGTACTTC.

This clonotype was detected only a few times. This chain uses TRBV12-3 or TRBV12-4 with TRBJ1-2; 10 bases align to TRBD1. Trimming removed 6 bases from V and 0 bases from J; junction bases left unmatched: 7. There are 16 residues in the CDR3. The CDR3 protein is CASSRDRGSSNYGYTF. CDR3 DNA: TGTGCCAGCAGCCGGGACAGGGGCTCTTCTAACTATGGCTACACCTTC.

This clonotype was seen only a few times. The chain employs TRBV24-1 and TRBJ1-5; no clear D gene. V was clipped by 2 bases and J by 0 bases, with 10 bases between them. This CDR3 is 16 amino acids long. From germline, CDR1 is KGHDR and CDR2 SFDVKD. CDR3 amino acids: CATSDSGRTSNQPQHF. CDR3 sequence (DNA): TGTGCCACCAGTGATTCTGGACGGACTAGCAATCAGCCCCAGCATTTT.

The rearrangement joins TRBV27 to TRBJ2-1, with TRBD2 as a possible D gene (6 bases). The CDR3 runs 14 residues. Germline lookup yields CDR1 MNHEY and CDR2 SMNVEV (reference sequence). Trimming took 4 bases from V and 9 from J, leaving 16 bases between them. The CDR3 here is CASSYGGSGPEQFF. CDR3 coding DNA: TGTGCCAGCAGTTACGGGGGATCGGGGCCTGAGCAGTTCTTC.

The chain couples TRBV18 to TRBJ2-7; weak D call: TRBD1 (5 bases). V lost 4 bases to trimming and J lost 6 bases, with 16 bases between them. This CDR3 spans 14 amino acids. The germline V gene encodes CDR1 KGHSH and CDR2 LQKENI. In DNA, the CDR3 is TGTGCCAGCTCACTACGTTGGGGCAGGGTCGAGCAGTACTTC. Encoded protein: CASSLRWGRVEQYF. The full variable domain, completed using reference TRBV18 and TRBJ2-7, is NAGVMQNPRHLVRRRGQEARLRCSPMKGHSHVYWYRQLPEEGLKFMVYLQKENIIDESGMPKERFSAEFPKEGPSILRIQQVVRGDSAAYFCASSLRWGRVEQYFGPGTRLTVT.

Points on this clonotype: The germline gene is not matched at one end of the junction; a read error may be the cause. For the CDR3, the DNA is TGTGCCCGCAGGACCTGGGGGGGGGGCTCCTACAATGAGCAGTTCTTC. This gives the protein CARRTWGGGSYNEQFF. The rearrangement links TRBV7-2 to TRBJ2-1, with 7 bases that match TRBD2. The CDR3 consists of 16 residues. Germline values: CDR1 SGHTA, CDR2 FQGNSA.

The chain links TRBV30 to TRBJ1-1; unclear D gene. This CDR3 comprises 13 residues. From germline, CDR1 is GTSNPN and CDR2 SVGIG (reference sequence). The V end lost 0 bases, the J end lost 1 base, and 6 bases lay between the germline ends. DNA of the CDR3: TGTGCCTGGAGTGTGCAGCCGAACACTGAAGCTTTCTTT. Protein product: CAWSVQPNTEAFF.

The J gene is TRBJ1-1, the V gene TRBV6-4; D unclear. CDR3 size: 13 residues. Looked up from germline, CDR1 is MRHNA and CDR2 is SNTAGT. Trimming removed 5 bases at V and 4 bases at J, with 11 bases between. The CDR3 loop reads CASSITVGTEAFF. Written as DNA, the CDR3 is TGTGCCAGCAGTATCACAGTGGGCACTGAAGCTTTCTTT.

This clonotype has a handful of counts. This sequence joins TRBV5-1 and TRBJ2-1; 9 positions match TRBD1. After removal of 4 bases from V and 7 bases from J, the junction contained 6 bases not matched to a gene. CDR1 SGHRS and CDR2 YFSETQ come from the germline V gene. The CDR3 spans 14 residues. CDR3 in amino acids: CASSGTGTKNEQFF. CDR3 in DNA: TGCGCCAGCAGCGGGACAGGGACTAAAAATGAGCAGTTCTTC. Full variable domain (missing parts from reference TRBV5-1 and TRBJ2-1): KAGVTQTPRYLIKTRGQQVTLSCSPISGHRSVSWYQQTPGQGLQFLFEYFSETQRNKGNFPGRFSGRQFSNSRSEMNVSTLELGDSALYLCASSGTGTKNEQFFGPGTRLTVL.

This chain joins TRBV7-9 and TRBJ2-7, with 15 positions matching TRBD2. Trimming at V came to 5 bases and at J to 4 bases, leaving 6 bases not matched to a gene. Per germline, CDR1 SEHNR and CDR2 FQNEAQ (reference sequence). The CDR3 is made up of 16 amino acids. The CDR3 loop reads CASSPRTSGRGYEQYF. The CDR3 DNA reads as TGTGCCAGCAGCCCAAGGACTAGCGGGAGGGGATACGAGCAGTACTTC.

This chain connects TRBV7-6 to TRBJ2-1, with 9 bases identical to TRBD2. In germline, CDR1 is SGHVS, CDR2 FNYEAQ. V shed 1 base and J 9 bases; nucleotides not matched to a gene: 7. The CDR3 totals 15 residues. The CDR3 DNA is TGTGCCAGCAGCTTAGGCGGGGGGGCCTCGGGTGAGCAGTTCTTC. This encodes CASSLGGGASGEQFF.

This clonotype was counted between two and nine times. V and J are TRBV4-2 and TRBJ1-4, with D unclear. Germline CDR1 is LGHNA and CDR2 is YNFKEQ. The CDR3 totals 14 residues. The germline V and J ends were trimmed by 0 bases and 4 bases, with 6 bases remaining between them. CDR3 region: CASSQEYRNEKLFF. The CDR3 DNA is TGTGCCAGCAGCCAAGAGTACCGTAATGAAAAACTGTTTTTT.

This clonotype appeared a few times. The genes are TRBV7-2 and TRBJ2-7; D not resolved. The CDR3 totals 13 residues. In germline, CDR1 is SGHTA, CDR2 FQGNSA. V was clipped by 5 bases and J by 1 base, with 9 bases between them. The DNA for the CDR3 is TGTGCCAGCAGCGCCGACCGTTCCTACGAGCAGTACTTC. This translates into CASSADRSYEQYF.

This chain joins TRBV20-1 and TRBJ2-1; tentatively, D is TRBD1 or TRBD2 (7 bases each). The CDR3 contains 21 residues. CDR1 is DFQATT, CDR2 SNEGSKA, per germline (reference sequence). Trimming cost V 0 bases and J 6 bases, with 33 bases left between them. CDR3 sequence (DNA): TGCAGTGCTAGAGATTTCGTCCCGGACAGGATCTCAGCGGGATTTGGCAATGAGCAGTTCTTC. Translated, it gives CSARDFVPDRISAGFGNEQFF.

Written as DNA, the CDR3 is TGTGCCAGCAGCCACGAGGCGTTTAACACTGAAGCTTTCTTT. This gives the protein CASSHEAFNTEAFF. This rearrangement joins TRBV2 to TRBJ1-1, with D unclear. The CDR3 spans 14 residues. Germline lookup yields CDR1 SNHLY and CDR2 FYNNEI. The V gene lost 6 bases and the J gene lost 2 bases, with 13 bases spanning the gap.

This clonotype was observed a few times. The chain uses TRBV12-3 or TRBV12-4 and TRBJ2-5, with 8 bases that match TRBD2. The V and J ends lost 3 bases and 4 bases, in that order; junction bases with no gene match: 10. This CDR3 contains 16 residues. CDR3 region: CASSFPFGTSLETQYF. In nucleotides, the CDR3 is TGTGCCAGCAGTTTCCCTTTCGGGACTAGTCTAGAGACCCAGTACTTC.

The V and J genes are TRBV12-3 or TRBV12-4 and TRBJ1-2; D perhaps matches TRBD1 (5 bases). Trimming took 7 bases from V and 8 from J, leaving 17 bases between them. This CDR3 spans 13 amino acids. CDR3 nucleotide sequence: TGTGCCAGCACTCCTTTGAAGGGGAGCGGCTACACCTTC. This sequence encodes CASTPLKGSGYTF.

Only a few counts were recorded for this clonotype. The chain employs TRBV19 and TRBJ1-1; 8 bases map to TRBD1. V was pared by 1 base and J by 5 bases, with 3 bases of the junction left unmatched. CDR1 LNHDA and CDR2 SQIVND come from the germline V gene (reference sequence). The CDR3 extends over 14 amino acids. Here the CDR3 reads CASSIAGGPTEAFF. The CDR3 DNA reads TGTGCCAGTAGTATAGCAGGGGGCCCAACTGAAGCTTTCTTT. Drawing the rest from reference TRBV19 and TRBJ1-1, the complete variable domain is DGGITQSPKYLFRKEGQNVTLSCEQNLNHDAMYWYRQDPGQGLRLIYYSQIVNDFQKGDIAEGYSVSREKKESFPLTVTSAQKNPTAFYLCASSIAGGPTEAFFGQGTRLTVV.

This clonotype was counted only a few times. The rearrangement joins TRBV19 to TRBJ2-6; D ambiguous. The V end lost 7 bases, the J end lost 2 bases, and 12 bases lay between the germline ends. The CDR3 sequence is 15 residues long. Germline lookup yields CDR1 LNHDA and CDR2 SQIVND (reference sequence). Here the CDR3 reads CASTPERTGANVLTF. DNA of the CDR3: TGTGCCAGTACCCCAGAGAGAACTGGGGCCAACGTCCTGACTTTC.

This clonotype showed up just a few times. The chain is built from TRBV7-8 and TRBJ2-7; 11 nucleotides align to TRBD1. This CDR3 contains 15 residues. Germline-derived CDR1 and CDR2 are SGHVS and FQNEAQ. The trim removed 5 bases at V and 7 bases at J, leaving 10 bases unmatched. CDR3: CASSHRDRGKWEQYF. In DNA, the CDR3 is TGTGCCAGCAGCCACCGGGACAGGGGGAAGTGGGAGCAGTACTTC.

This clonotype appeared a few times. This sequence joins TRBV24-1 and TRBJ1-5; 8 nucleotides match TRBD1. V dropped 4 bases and J dropped 3; count of bases not matched to a gene: 4. CDR1 and CDR2 (germline): KGHDR, SFDVKD. The length of the CDR3 is 15 residues. The DNA for the CDR3 is TGTGCCACCAGTGACCCGGACAGGGACAATCAGCCCCAGCATTTT. Translated, it gives CATSDPDRDNQPQHF.

The V gene is TRBV6-5, the J gene TRBJ1-1, with D unresolved. The V gene's germline CDR1 is MNHEY and CDR2 SVGAGI. The CDR3 has 16 amino acids. Trimming removed 0 bases at V and 4 bases at J, with 15 bases between. DNA of the CDR3: TGTGCCAGCAGTTACTCGATATGGCAGGTTGGCACTGAAGCTTTCTTT. Encoded protein: CASSYSIWQVGTEAFF.